These 30 T cell receptor beta chains came from one sample sequenced in a study of T cells in localized non-small cell lung cancer. Assay: immunoSEQ multiplex PCR; the TCRdb copy retains only in-frame clones and omits some. Among some 26,000 clones listed, about 90% were seen once. Specimen: peripheral blood, collected before any cancer treatment. Receptors were obtained from a woman aged 18 to 55 with stage I lung adenocarcinoma.

This clone came up once. The V and J genes are TRBV14 and TRBJ1-1; tentatively, D is TRBD1 (6 bases). Between the trimmed V and J ends, which lost 4 bases and 6 bases, there was a span of 15 bases. Germline V gene lookup returns CDR1 SGHDN and CDR2 FVKESK. The CDR3 totals 14 residues. The CDR3 coding sequence is TGTGCCAGCAGCCCCCAAACAGGGACGGCTGAAGCTTTCTTT. Translation gives CASSPQTGTAEAFF.

This clone was recorded a few times. The chain recombines TRBV11-3 with TRBJ2-3, with unresolved D. Trimming left V 2 bases short and J 2 bases short, with 17 bases between. The germline CDR1 and CDR2 sequences are SGHNT and YENEEA. This CDR3 has 17 amino acids. The CDR3 DNA sequence: TGTGCCAGCAGCTTAAGGTGGCAGCCCTGGACCACAGATACGCAGTATTTT. Amino acids: CASSLRWQPWTTDTQYF.

The genes are TRBV11-3 and TRBJ2-3, with 7 bases lining up with TRBD2. V was pared by 3 bases and J by 3 bases, with 6 bases of the junction left unmatched. Germline V CDR1 and CDR2: SGHNT, YENEEA. The length of the CDR3 is 15 residues. CDR3 amino acids: CASSLGAGMTDTQYF. Here the CDR3 DNA reads TGTGCCAGCAGCTTGGGAGCGGGAATGACAGATACGCAGTATTTT. The full variable domain, in which reference TRBV11-3 and TRBJ2-3 provide the parts outside the CDR3, is EAGVVQSPRYKIIEKKQPVAFWCNPISGHNTLYWYLQNLGQGPELLIRYENEEAVDDSQLPKDRFSAERLKGVDSTLKIQPAELGDSAVYLCASSLGAGMTDTQYFGPGTRLTVL.

The chain employs TRBV27 and TRBJ2-3; D gene unclear. Germline lookup yields CDR1 MNHEY and CDR2 SMNVEV (reference sequence). V was trimmed by 6 bases and J by 6 bases, leaving 16 bases between them. There are 14 residues in the CDR3. CDR3 DNA sequence: TGTGCCAGCAGGGATTACGCATTATGGGATACGCAGTATTTT. Protein sequence: CASRDYALWDTQYF.

The chain carries TRBV30 and TRBJ2-1; no reliable D call. In germline, CDR1 is GTSNPN, CDR2 SVGIG (reference sequence). V gave up 5 bases and J gave up 1 base, with 12 bases separating them. The CDR3 spans 14 residues. CDR3 in DNA: TGTGCCTGGGCCCGGATTCCATCCTACAATGAGCAGTTCTTC. This encodes CAWARIPSYNEQFF.

This rearrangement joins TRBV11-3 to TRBJ2-3, with TRBD2 identical over 12 bases. The CDR3 is 20 amino acids. From germline, CDR1 is SGHNT and CDR2 YENEEA. Germline trimming cut 4 bases from V and 1 base from J; bases unmatched to any gene: 15. Written as DNA, the CDR3 is TGTGCCAGCAGCTCCTCCTTTGGGACTAGCGGGTCCTACCGCACAGATACGCAGTATTTT. Protein: CASSSSFGTSGSYRTDTQYF. The variable domain in full, with the rest retrieved from reference TRBV11-3 and TRBJ2-3, is EAGVVQSPRYKIIEKKQPVAFWCNPISGHNTLYWYLQNLGQGPELLIRYENEEAVDDSQLPKDRFSAERLKGVDSTLKIQPAELGDSAVYLCASSSSFGTSGSYRTDTQYFGPGTRLTVL.

The V call is TRBV7-2, the J call TRBJ2-7, with a weak D call TRBD2 (6 bases). Looked up from germline, CDR1 is SGHTA and CDR2 is FQGNSA. V lost 0 bases and J lost 11, with 20 bases in between. The CDR3 is made up of 15 amino acids. CDR3 sequence reads: CASSLAPGGGYGEYF. CDR3 bases: TGTGCCAGCAGCTTAGCTCCCGGTGGGGGGTACGGGGAGTACTTC.

The chain joins TRBV12-5 to TRBJ2-7; D not resolved. The germline V and J ends were trimmed by 1 base and 6 bases, with 10 bases remaining between them. Looked up from germline, CDR1 is LGHNT and CDR2 is FRNRAP. CDR3 size: 13 residues. CDR3 sequence (DNA): TGTGCTAGTGGTTTGGGGACCTCACTCGAGCAGTACTTC. This codes for CASGLGTSLEQYF. Supplemented by reference TRBV12-5 and TRBJ2-7, the full variable domain reads DARVTQTPRHKVTEMGQEVTMRCQPILGHNTVFWYRQTMMQGLELLAYFRNRAPLDDSGMPKDRFSAEMPDATLATLKIQPSEPRDSAVYFCASGLGTSLEQYFGPGTRLTVT.

This sequence joins TRBV28 and TRBJ2-7; no clear D gene. The V gene lost 3 bases and the J gene lost 2 bases, with 11 bases spanning the gap. Germline V gene lookup returns CDR1 MDHEN and CDR2 SYDVKM. CDR3 length: 14 residues. CDR3 protein: CASSFGRRTYEQYF. The CDR3 DNA sequence: TGTGCCAGCAGTTTCGGCAGGAGAACCTACGAGCAGTACTTC.

This rearrangement joins TRBV29-1 to TRBJ2-1; D gene unclear. CDR3 size: 16 residues. With 0 bases removed from V and 2 bases from J, the gap between germline ends came to 14 bases. Germline V lookup: CDR1 SQVTM, CDR2 ANQGSEA. The CDR3 nucleotides read TGCAGCGTTGAAGATGTGATGAGGTATACCTACAATGAGCAGTTCTTC. Protein sequence: CSVEDVMRYTYNEQFF.

The chain has TRBV9 and TRBJ2-3; 10 bases align to TRBD2. V was pared by 0 bases and J by 5 bases, with 6 bases of the junction left unmatched. CDR1 is SGDLS, CDR2 YYNGEE, per germline. This CDR3 is 16 amino acids long. As DNA, the CDR3 is TGTGCCAGCAGCGTAGTTACTAGCGGGATAGGAGATACGCAGTATTTT. The encoded protein is CASSVVTSGIGDTQYF. The entire variable domain, with the rest obtained from reference TRBV9 and TRBJ2-3, is as follows: DSGVTQTPKHLITATGQRVTLRCSPRSGDLSVYWYQQSLDQGLQFLIQYYNGEERAKGNILERFSAQQFPDLHSELNLSSLELGDSALYFCASSVVTSGIGDTQYFGPGTRLTVL.

This clone was counted only a few times. The chain employs TRBV27 and TRBJ2-1; weak D call: TRBD1 (6 bases). V gave up 4 bases and J gave up 4 bases, with 20 bases separating them. The CDR3 covers 17 residues. Per the germline V gene, CDR1 is MNHEY and CDR2 is SMNVEV (reference sequence). The CDR3 loop reads CASSSSLQGVGYNEQFF. DNA of the CDR3: TGTGCCAGCAGTTCCTCCTTACAGGGAGTGGGATACAATGAGCAGTTCTTC.

This rearrangement joins TRBV27 to TRBJ2-2, with D tentatively TRBD1 (6 bases). V lost 2 bases and J lost 10, with 11 bases in between. CDR1 is MNHEY, CDR2 SMNVEV, per germline (reference sequence). This CDR3 spans 13 amino acids. The CDR3 region has the DNA TGTGCCAGCAGTTTACTCGGGACACCGGAGCTGTTTTTT. This gives the protein CASSLLGTPELFF.

The chain uses TRBV15 and TRBJ2-1; 11 bases line up with TRBD2. Germline V gives CDR1 LNHNV, CDR2 YYDKDF (reference sequence). Unmatched junction bases numbered 5, after V lost 2 bases and J lost 5 bases. The CDR3 consists of 16 residues. The CDR3 nucleotides read TGTGCCACCAGCAGAAAAATAGCGGGAGGGAACAATGAGCAGTTCTTC. Translating it yields CATSRKIAGGNNEQFF.

The chain recombines TRBV12-1 with TRBJ2-1; the table's D call, TRBD2, has no DNA check behind it. TRBV12-1 is a known pseudogene. The CDR3 totals 15 residues. The CDR3 bases are TGTGCCAGCAGCGTTATCCGGAGCTCCTACAATGAGCAGTTCTTC. Protein: CASSVIRSSYNEQFF.

This clone was detected a few times. The rearrangement links TRBV11-2 to TRBJ2-1, with D hard to call. The CDR3 loop spans 12 amino acids. V lost 4 bases to trimming and J lost 11 bases, with 12 bases between them. Germline V gives CDR1 SGHAT, CDR2 FQNNGV. CDR3 region: CASSSRAQKQFF. The CDR3 DNA follows: TGTGCCAGCAGCTCCCGGGCCCAGAAGCAGTTCTTC.

The rearrangement links TRBV6-1 to TRBJ2-6; D may be TRBD1 (5 bases). CDR1 MNHNS and CDR2 SASEGT come from the germline V gene. Trimming took off 8 bases at V and 4 bases at J, with 12 bases between the two ends. The CDR3 sequence is 14 residues long. The CDR3: CASVTGSGANVLTF. The CDR3 DNA reads as TGTGCCAGCGTTACAGGATCCGGGGCCAACGTCCTGACTTTC.

V gene TRBV10-3 combines with J gene TRBJ2-2; 9 bases fit TRBD2. This CDR3 has 15 residues. Germline V CDR1 and CDR2: ENHRY, SYGVKD. The trim removed 3 bases at V and 1 base at J, leaving 0 bases unmatched. The CDR3: CAISELAGNTGELFF. As DNA, the CDR3 is TGTGCCATCAGTGAACTAGCGGGGAACACCGGGGAGCTGTTTTTT.

This clone came up a few times. The chain recombines TRBV27 with TRBJ2-5; 8 nucleotides agree with TRBD1. The germline CDR1 and CDR2 sequences are MNHEY and SMNVEV (reference sequence). V trimming: 1 base; J trimming: 0 bases; junction bases outside the gene matches: 10. The CDR3 totals 18 residues. This CDR3 reads CASSLYPTGDYYQETQYF. The CDR3, as DNA: TGTGCCAGCAGTTTATACCCGACAGGGGATTACTACCAAGAGACCCAGTACTTC.

The rearrangement links TRBV11-2 to TRBJ2-7; either TRBD1 or TRBD2 may fit D (5 bases each). This CDR3 spans 14 amino acids. Trimming pared 1 base from V and 3 bases from J, leaving 10 bases between. The germline CDR1 and CDR2 sequences are SGHAT and FQNNGV. Here the CDR3 reads CASSLGDRNYEQYF. CDR3 nucleotides: TGTGCCAGCAGCTTAGGGGACCGGAACTACGAGCAGTACTTC.

The genes are TRBV19 and TRBJ2-1; 12 bases match TRBD2. CDR3 length: 13 amino acids. Unmatched junction bases numbered 1, after V lost 4 bases and J lost 9 bases. The germline V gene encodes CDR1 LNHDA and CDR2 SQIVND (reference sequence). The CDR3 DNA follows: TGTGCCAGTAGTACGACTAGCGGGAGTGAGCAGTTCTTC. Translation gives CASSTTSGSEQFF.

This clone was observed a handful of times. The genes are TRBV27 and TRBJ2-2; possibly TRBD2 for D (5 bases). This CDR3 is 18 amino acids long. Per germline, CDR1 MNHEY and CDR2 SMNVEV (reference sequence). Trimming shortened V by 4 bases and J by 3 bases, and 21 bases separated the two germline ends. CDR3 DNA sequence: TGTGCCAGCAGTTCCTTTCGGACTTTTCTAACCTACACCGGGGAGCTGTTTTTT. It codes for CASSSFRTFLTYTGELFF.

The chain carries TRBV5-6 and TRBJ2-1; D unresolved. Per the germline V gene, CDR1 is SGHDT and CDR2 is YYEEEE. This CDR3 region has 16 residues. Between the trimmed V and J ends, which lost 0 bases and 1 base, there was a span of 11 bases. CDR3 coding DNA: TGTGCCAGCAGCTTGGTCAACGTTGTATCCTACAATGAGCAGTTCTTC. Its translation: CASSLVNVVSYNEQFF.

V is TRBV6-4 and J is TRBJ2-7; tentatively, D is TRBD2 (6 bases). Trimming removed 8 bases at V and 3 bases at J, with 14 bases between. CDR3 length: 13 amino acids. Germline CDR1 is MRHNA and CDR2 is SNTAGT. CDR3 DNA sequence: TGTGCCAGCCTTCCCGGGACTTACTACGAGCAGTACTTC. This encodes CASLPGTYYEQYF.

This clone has just a few counts. The V and J genes are TRBV30 and TRBJ2-2, with D possibly being TRBD2 (6 bases). This CDR3 contains 14 residues. The germline V and J ends were trimmed by 4 bases and 6 bases, with 15 bases remaining between them. The germline V gene has CDR1 GTSNPN and CDR2 SVGIG (reference sequence). CDR3 amino acids: CAWNGGSPAGELFF. CDR3 nucleotides: TGTGCCTGGAATGGGGGGTCCCCCGCCGGGGAGCTGTTTTTT.

The rearrangement links TRBV29-1 to TRBJ1-4; no definite D call. Germline V gene sequence: CDR1 SQVTM, CDR2 ANQGSEA. This CDR3 spans 9 amino acids. V was cut by 5 bases and J by 9 bases, with 4 bases left in between. Here the CDR3 reads CSVPQKLFF. The CDR3 nucleotides read TGCAGCGTTCCTCAAAAACTGTTTTTT.

This chain joins TRBV30 and TRBJ1-2; D is unresolved. Germline V gene lookup returns CDR1 GTSNPN and CDR2 SVGIG (reference sequence). V lost 8 bases, J lost 1 base, and 17 bases lay in between. The length of the CDR3 is 14 residues. CDR3 DNA: TGTGCCCGAAAGGACGGCAACGATAACTATGGCTACACCTTC. Translating gives CARKDGNDNYGYTF.

The rearrangement uses TRBV6-5 and TRBJ2-7; 7 nucleotides agree with TRBD1. This CDR3 comprises 14 residues. The junction had 5 bases not matched to a gene; V was cut back by 4 bases and J by 2 bases. CDR1 MNHEY and CDR2 SVGAGI come from the germline V gene. DNA for the CDR3: TGTGCCAGCAGTTTGACAGGGCAACCCTACGAGCAGTACTTC. Its protein is CASSLTGQPYEQYF.

By frequency in the sample, this clone is medium-sized. This chain uses TRBV10-3 with TRBJ1-3; no clear D. V lost 7 bases and J lost 0, with 10 bases in between. CDR3 length equals 14 residues. Germline V gene sequence: CDR1 ENHRY, CDR2 SYGVKD. CDR3 DNA: TGTGCCATCAAGGACCCCCGCTCTGGAAACACCATATATTTT. It specifies CAIKDPRSGNTIYF.

The J gene is TRBJ2-7, the V gene TRBV19; no firm D call. Germline V lookup: CDR1 LNHDA, CDR2 SQIVND (reference sequence). The CDR3 sequence is 15 residues long. Deletions cut 4 bases from V and 0 bases from J, with 13 bases between. CDR3 protein: CASSKAPAGSYEQYF. The CDR3 DNA reads TGTGCCAGTAGTAAAGCGCCAGCCGGCTCCTACGAGCAGTACTTC.